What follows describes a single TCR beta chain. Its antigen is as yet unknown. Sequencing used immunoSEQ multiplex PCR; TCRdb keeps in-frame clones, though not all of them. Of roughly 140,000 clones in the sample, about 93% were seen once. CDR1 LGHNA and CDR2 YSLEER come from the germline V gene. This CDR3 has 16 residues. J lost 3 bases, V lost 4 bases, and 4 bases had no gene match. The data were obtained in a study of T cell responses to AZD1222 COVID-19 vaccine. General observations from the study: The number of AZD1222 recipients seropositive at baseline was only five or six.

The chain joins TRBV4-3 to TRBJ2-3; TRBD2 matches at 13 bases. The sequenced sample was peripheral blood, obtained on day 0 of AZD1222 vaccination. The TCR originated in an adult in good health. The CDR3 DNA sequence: TGCGCCAGCAGCCCTACTAGCGGGGGGGGGACAGATACGCAGTATTTT. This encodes CASSPTSGGGTDTQYF.